The sequence of this T cell receptor (beta chain) was determined in a study of early T cells in non-severe SARS-CoV-2 infection. Regarding the study as a whole: Matches to VDJdb favored anti-spike CD8 responses and missed private and CD4 specificities.

TCRdb re-derived calls from the 5' RACE reads in MiXCR, one entry per CDR3 protein. The table includes 15,000 to 20,000 distinct CDR3 sequences, approximately 4.7% detected once. With 3 bases removed from V and 10 bases from J, the gap between germline ends came to 10 bases. Germline CDR1 reads DFQATT; CDR2 reads SNEGSKA (reference sequence). CDR3 length: 11 residues. The sample holds many counts of this clonotype. Its antigen is unknown. This chain links TRBV20-1 with TRBJ2-1; possible D gene TRBD2, 5 bases. The TCR comes from an adult who was a healthcare worker with PCR-confirmed SARS-CoV-2 infection or an uninfected control (not recorded which). Specimen: whole blood. CDR3 region: CSASLRREQFF. Here the CDR3 DNA reads TGCAGTGCTAGCCTACGGAGGGAGCAGTTCTTC.